This T cell receptor (beta chain) appears in the sequencing data of a study of blood T cell repertoires in COVID-19. Overall study context: Acute and convalescent COVID-19 samples came from the United States, Italy and Spain. Nucleic acid was either cDNA or gDNA, and it came from T cells, B-cell-depleted T cells, or PBMCs.

CDR3 size: 13 residues. Germline CDR1 and CDR2: MNHEY and SVGAGI. V was shortened by 6 bases and J by 3 bases, with 11 bases between the two germline ends. As processed by the authors: For nucleated cells, counts were estimated from reference gene primer amplification. Repertoires were generated with immunoSEQ multiplex PCR, while TCRdb's copy carries only in-frame clones and drops some. D and trimming were read from the DNA, whereas the V and J calls and clone size are those reported in that table. The sample lists approximately 230,000 clones, more than 70% seen once, with around 2.2% in the top ten.

The rearrangement uses TRBV6-5 and TRBJ1-2; D possibly corresponds to TRBD1 (5 bases). The receptor was isolated from a middle-aged woman who had recovered from COVID-19. The sequenced sample was peripheral blood. The CDR3 region is CASRPPGHYGYTF. CDR3 DNA sequence: TGTGCCAGCAGGCCCCCAGGGCACTATGGCTACACCTTC.